The 11 T cell receptor beta chains given below trace back to one sample, sequenced in a study of blood T cell repertoires in COVID-19. Some clones are missing from TCRdb's copy, which holds only in-frame ones; the method was immunoSEQ multiplex PCR. The sample consists of about 150,000 clones, around 74% of them appearing once. The sequenced material came from peripheral blood. The receptor set was obtained from a woman aged 80 or older with acute or convalescent COVID-19.

This clone has a handful of counts. V is TRBV6-2 or TRBV6-3 and J is TRBJ1-5; a possible D gene is TRBD1 (5 bases). The CDR3 sequence is 14 residues long. Looked up from germline, CDR1 is MNHEY and CDR2 is SVGEGT. The V and J ends lost 1 base and 6 bases respectively, with 10 bases between them. DNA of the CDR3: TGTGCCAGCAGTTACTTGACAGCAGGTCAGCCCCAGCATTTT. The encoded protein is CASSYLTAGQPQHF.

CDR3 in DNA: TGTGCCAGCAGCTGGGGGGGCCGCACTGAAGCTTTCTTT. Its translation: CASSWGGRTEAFF. This chain joins TRBV5-6 and TRBJ1-1, with D maybe TRBD1 (6 bases). With 3 bases removed from V and 4 bases from J, the gap between germline ends came to 10 bases. This CDR3 has 13 residues. Germline V gene lookup returns CDR1 SGHDT and CDR2 YYEEEE.

CDR3 nucleotide sequence: TGTGCCAGCAGAGTCACGGGGGATAACACTGAAGCTTTCTTT. Translated: CASRVTGDNTEAFF. This chain connects TRBV6-5 to TRBJ1-1, with a tentative D call TRBD1 (5 bases). V lost 6 bases, J lost 2 bases, and 13 bases lay in between. Germline CDR1 is MNHEY and CDR2 is SVGAGI. The CDR3 has 14 amino acids.

This sequence joins TRBV23-1 and TRBJ1-5; no definite D call. TRBV23-1 qualifies as an ORF whose function is uncertain. The CDR3 consists of 12 residues. The V and J ends lost 5 bases and 8 bases respectively, with 10 bases between them. CDR3 sequence (DNA): TGCGCCAGCAGTAGGAAGCGGGAGCCCCAGCATTTT. It specifies CASSRKREPQHF.

There are a few counts of this clone. The rearrangement joins TRBV21-1 to TRBJ1-5; the D call of TRBD1 is as the table states it, not checked on the DNA. TRBV21-1 is given as a pseudogene. CDR3 length: 16 residues. This CDR3 reads CASSNRGYDSNQPQHF. The DNA of the CDR3 is TGTGCCAGCAGCAACAGGGGATACGATAGCAATCAGCCCCAGCATTTT.

The V and J genes are TRBV4-1 and TRBJ1-5; weak D call: TRBD1 (6 bases). Trimming took 7 bases from V and 1 from J, leaving 8 bases between them. Germline loops: CDR1 MGHRA, CDR2 YSYEKL. This CDR3 is built from 13 residues. CDR3: CASKRGSNQPQHF. The DNA of the CDR3 is TGCGCCAGCAAGAGGGGGAGCAATCAGCCCCAGCATTTT.

This rearrangement joins TRBV19 to TRBJ1-6; the D gene is possibly TRBD1 (6 bases). This CDR3 comprises 14 residues. The V gene lost 2 bases and the J gene lost 8 bases, with 10 bases spanning the gap. In germline, CDR1 is LNHDA, CDR2 SQIVND (reference sequence). CDR3 DNA sequence: TGTGCCAGTAGTATACGGGGGGGCGATTCACCCCTCCACTTT. Amino acids: CASSIRGGDSPLHF.

The J gene is TRBJ1-2, the V gene TRBV25-1; D unresolved. The length of the CDR3 is 13 residues. Germline CDR1 and CDR2: MGHDK and SYGVNS. V lost 4 bases and J lost 8, with 14 bases in between. The CDR3 region has the DNA TGTGCCAGCAGTGGGCAGGCGTTCTCGGGCTACACCTTC. It codes for CASSGQAFSGYTF.

This clone was seen a single time. The V gene is TRBV6-2 or TRBV6-3, the J gene TRBJ2-1, with TRBD1 as a possible D gene (6 bases). Germline V gene sequence: CDR1 MNHEY, CDR2 SVGEGT. V was trimmed by 2 bases and J by 0 bases, leaving 11 bases between them. This CDR3 is built from 16 residues. CDR3 bases: TGTGCCAGCAGTTACCCGATACAGGGCTCCTACAATGAGCAGTTCTTC. As protein: CASSYPIQGSYNEQFF.

The V gene is TRBV29-1, the J gene TRBJ2-6, with a weak D call TRBD1 (6 bases). Per the germline V gene, CDR1 is SQVTM and CDR2 is ANQGSEA. Trimming cost V 1 base and J 0 bases, with 16 bases left between them. The CDR3 is 18 amino acids. The CDR3 sequence is CSVEVARGTISGANVLTF. Here the CDR3 DNA reads TGCAGCGTTGAAGTTGCCAGGGGCACAATCTCTGGGGCCAACGTCCTGACTTTC.

The chain has TRBV19 and TRBJ2-5, with D perhaps matching TRBD1 (5 bases). Between the trimmed V and J ends, which lost 5 bases and 2 bases, there was a span of 12 bases. The CDR3 is 14 amino acids. In germline, CDR1 is LNHDA, CDR2 SQIVND (reference sequence). The CDR3 region has the DNA TGTGCCAGTAGTCCACGAAACAGGCAAGAGACCCAGTACTTC. Translated: CASSPRNRQETQYF.